These 17 T cell receptor beta chains came from one sample sequenced in a study of technical replicates of blood from four donors. Clones were sequenced by immunoSEQ multiplex PCR, and TCRdb holds only the in-frame ones, with some missing. The profile shows fewer than 85,000 clones, approximately 94% of them singletons. Sequencing was done on a sample of T cells isolated from PBMCs. The receptors derive from a human donor in good health.

The chain combines TRBV7-2 with TRBJ2-7, with 7 bases identical to TRBD1. CDR3 length equals 15 residues. CDR1 and CDR2 from the germline V gene are SGHTA and FQGNSA. V lost 5 bases, J lost 3 bases, and 10 bases stayed unmatched. The DNA for the CDR3 is TGTGCCAGCAGCCTAACAGGGGTCAACCACTACGAGCAGTACTTC. This gives the protein CASSLTGVNHYEQYF.

For the CDR3, the DNA is TGTGCCAGCAAAGGGGGCCCCACTGAAGCTTTCTTT. The encoded protein is CASKGGPTEAFF. The chain combines TRBV2 with TRBJ1-1, with 7 bases fitting TRBD1. The V and J ends lost 7 bases and 4 bases, in that order; junction bases with no gene match: 3. This CDR3 is built from 12 residues. In germline, CDR1 is SNHLY, CDR2 FYNNEI.

This clone came up once. The genes are TRBV7-3 and TRBJ2-7, with 7 bases identical to TRBD2. V dropped 5 bases and J dropped 0; count of bases not matched to a gene: 10. The CDR3 has 16 residues. Germline values: CDR1 SGHTA, CDR2 FQGTGA. The CDR3 nucleotides are TGTGCCAGCAGCCCAACGACTAGCTGGGGCTCCTACGAGCAGTACTTC. The encoded protein is CASSPTTSWGSYEQYF.

In its sample, this clone was seen once. The chain joins TRBV28 to TRBJ2-5; the match to TRBD1 covers 8 bases. Germline V gene data show CDR1 as MDHEN and CDR2 as SYDVKM. V lost 7 bases, J lost 1 base, and 8 bases stayed unmatched. The CDR3 covers 15 residues. CDR3: CASNPDRVAQETQYF. CDR3 nucleotide sequence: TGTGCCAGCAACCCGGACAGGGTAGCCCAAGAGACCCAGTACTTC.

The genes are TRBV11-2 and TRBJ2-7; 10 nucleotides agree with TRBD2. The germline V gene encodes CDR1 SGHAT and CDR2 FQNNGV. The CDR3 runs to 14 residues. V shed 3 bases and J 5 bases; nucleotides not matched to a gene: 4. The DNA for the CDR3 is TGTGCCAGCAGCTTTGCCGGGACTAGCGACGAGCAGTACTTC. It is translated as CASSFAGTSDEQYF.

The rearrangement joins TRBV11-2 to TRBJ1-1; D not certain. Germline V lookup: CDR1 SGHAT, CDR2 FQNNGV. The CDR3 loop spans 13 amino acids. Trimming cost V 1 base and J 1 base, with 4 bases left between them. The CDR3 spells CASSLGQNTEAFF. In nucleotides, the CDR3 is TGTGCCAGCAGCTTAGGACAGAACACTGAAGCTTTCTTT.

This chain uses TRBV25-1 with TRBJ2-1; 9 bases line up with TRBD2. The V segment lost 4 bases and the J segment 0 bases; nucleotides outside the gene matches: 4. Germline V lookup: CDR1 MGHDK, CDR2 SYGVNS. The CDR3 has 16 residues. The CDR3 sequence is CASSGPTSGSYNEQFF. In DNA form, the CDR3 reads TGTGCCAGCAGTGGTCCGACTAGCGGCTCCTACAATGAGCAGTTCTTC.

This clone has a single count. The chain links TRBV7-2 to TRBJ2-7, with 9 bases that match TRBD2. V shed 0 bases and J 6 bases; nucleotides not matched to a gene: 6. The CDR3 has 15 residues. Germline CDR1 SGHTA, CDR2 FQGNSA. The CDR3 DNA sequence: TGTGCCAGCAGCTTAGCGGCGGGAGGGCCAGTCGAGCAGTACTTC. Amino acids: CASSLAAGGPVEQYF.

This chain connects TRBV5-6 to TRBJ2-7; 7 bases match TRBD1. The germline V gene has CDR1 SGHDT and CDR2 YYEEEE. V gave up 1 base and J gave up 2 bases; unmatched junction bases: 6. The CDR3 has 15 residues. The CDR3 reads CASSLLDRPPYEQYF. For the CDR3, the DNA is TGTGCCAGCAGCTTGCTGGACAGGCCTCCCTACGAGCAGTACTTC.

The gene calls are TRBV6-1 and TRBJ2-3; TRBD2 agrees at 9 bases. The germline V gene has CDR1 MNHNS and CDR2 SASEGT. The CDR3 totals 15 residues. Trimming at V came to 9 bases and at J to 0 bases, leaving 7 bases not matched to a gene. CDR3 loop: CASELAGISTDTQYF. Here the CDR3 DNA reads TGTGCCAGTGAACTAGCGGGTATTAGCACAGATACGCAGTATTTT.

The DNA of the CDR3 is TGTGCCAGCACCTGGACTAGCGGGAGCTATGAGCAGTTCTTC. Its translation is CASTWTSGSYEQFF. The V gene is TRBV6-6, the J gene TRBJ2-1, with TRBD2 matching 13 bases. Germline CDR1 and CDR2: MNHNY and SVGAGI (reference sequence). Trimming cost V 7 bases and J 8 bases; bases outside gene matches: 5. This CDR3 contains 14 residues.

This sequence joins TRBV5-4 and TRBJ2-2, with 9 bases matching TRBD1. Germline CDR1 and CDR2: SGHNT and YYREEE (reference sequence). V was pared by 4 bases and J by 4 bases, with 11 bases of the junction left unmatched. The length of the CDR3 is 17 residues. CDR3 in amino acids: CASSPGQGNYSTGELFF. Written as DNA, the CDR3 is TGTGCCAGCAGCCCCGGACAGGGGAACTATAGCACCGGGGAGCTGTTTTTT. Supplemented by reference TRBV5-4 and TRBJ2-2, the full variable domain reads ETGVTQSPTHLIKTRGQQVTLRCSSQSGHNTVSWYQQALGQGPQFIFQYYREEENGRGNFPPRFSGLQFPNYSSELNVNALELDDSALYLCASSPGQGNYSTGELFFGEGSRLTVL.

This chain joins TRBV4-2 and TRBJ2-7, with D tentatively TRBD2 (5 bases). In germline, CDR1 is LGHNA, CDR2 YNFKEQ. V was cut by 5 bases and J by 3 bases, with 17 bases left in between. The CDR3 has 15 amino acids. This CDR3 is CASSSTLGEYYEQYF. In DNA, the CDR3 is TGTGCCAGCAGCTCTACTCTCGGGGAGTACTACGAGCAGTACTTC.

The V call is TRBV5-1, the J call TRBJ2-7; D remains ambiguous. This CDR3 comprises 14 residues. Germline V gene sequence: CDR1 SGHRS, CDR2 YFSETQ. V lost 2 bases and J lost 0, with 9 bases in between. CDR3 residues: CASSFEQSSYEQYF. The CDR3 DNA reads as TGCGCCAGCAGCTTTGAACAGAGCTCCTACGAGCAGTACTTC. Combining the CDR3 with reference TRBV5-1 and TRBJ2-7 gives the whole variable domain KAGVTQTPRYLIKTRGQQVTLSCSPISGHRSVSWYQQTPGQGLQFLFEYFSETQRNKGNFPGRFSGRQFSNSRSEMNVSTLELGDSALYLCASSFEQSSYEQYFGPGTRLTVT.

The V gene is TRBV28, the J gene TRBJ1-3, with 9 nucleotides matching TRBD1. V was clipped by 7 bases and J by 3 bases; unmatched bases: 10. Germline V gene data show CDR1 as MDHEN and CDR2 as SYDVKM. CDR3 length: 16 residues. The CDR3 DNA follows: TGTGCCAGCACCGATGACAGGGGGGTACTTGGAAACACCATATATTTT. Translating gives CASTDDRGVLGNTIYF. The whole variable domain, filled in from reference TRBV28 and TRBJ1-3, reads DVKVTQSSRYLVKRTGEKVFLECVQDMDHENMFWYRQDPGLGLRLIYFSYDVKMKEKGDIPEGYSVSREKKERFSLILESASTNQTSMYLCASTDDRGVLGNTIYFGEGSWLTVV.

In its sample, this clone was seen once. This chain links TRBV7-3 with TRBJ2-5; the D gene is possibly TRBD1 (9 bases). The CDR3 loop spans 15 amino acids. Germline CDR1 is SGHTA and CDR2 is FQGTGA. The V end lost 7 bases, the J end lost 5 bases, and 20 bases lay between the germline ends. The CDR3 DNA reads TGTGCCAGCACCCCGGGAGGGACAGGGATTGAGACCCAGTACTTC. Translated, it gives CASTPGGTGIETQYF.

This clone showed up just a few times. This chain uses TRBV7-3 with TRBJ2-3; weak D call: TRBD2 (7 bases). The CDR3 sequence is 17 residues long. V gave up 3 bases and J gave up 4 bases, with 20 bases separating them. Per germline, CDR1 SGHTA and CDR2 FQGTGA. In nucleotides, the CDR3 is TGTGCCAGCAGCTTGGGGTTGCGGACTAGGGGGGCAGATACGCAGTATTTT. It specifies CASSLGLRTRGADTQYF.